This TCR beta chain was recovered during a study of T cells in women clearing cervical HPV infection (dated by TCRdb to the late 2010s). Context from the whole study: The cases were some 26 women with histologically confirmed HPV16-related CIN3 or worse, and 2 of those women had invasive cancers. Controls were approximately 25 women whose single incident HPV16 infection cleared within 12 months without precancer or cancer developing. Blood from cases was drawn at the visit where the lesion was first identified, while blood from controls was drawn once the infection was no longer detected. Among cases, blood sampling occurred a median of about 150 days after lesion detection, with an interquartile range of 90 to 200 days. Since HLA typing was available for only a few women, HLA type could not be ruled out as a confounder. This exploratory proof-of-principle case-control study, nested within the Guanacaste HPV Natural History Study in Costa Rica, compared TCR repertoires among women with different cervical HPV16 outcomes. Cases and controls were matched on year of sample collection and on age within five years. Cases had a median age of almost 35 years compared with 38 for controls, and baseline characteristics showed no significant differences between the groups. The parent cohort enrolled roughly 9,300 women aged 18 or older in Guanacaste, Costa Rica, in about 1993 to 1995 and followed the women for roughly seven years. Quality controls consisted of five blinded duplicates per group, for a total of roughly 60 samples made up of approximately 50 participants and ten or so replicates.

As concerns this clone: The antigen it binds to is not known. The DNA ends 3 residues before the CDR3 does, and the rest of the CDR3 is filled in from the germline J gene.

General conclusions and limits of the study: Lower TRBV6-7 relative abundance was observed in cases than in controls (around 0.1% versus 0.15%; Bonferroni P = 0.0008). Cases were distinguished from controls with an estimated AUC of 0.65 to 0.85 by random forest classifiers combining richness and V gene abundances. TCR repertoire richness was significantly higher in CIN3+ cases than in controls across sequencing depths, while evenness did not differ. The cross-sectional design could not show whether the associations came before the infection or were a result of it, and neither effector/memory subsets nor HPV-specific T cells were isolated. Because the number of T cells in each sample was unknown, differences in richness could reflect differing T-cell content rather than repertoire biology.

TCR beta CDR3 regions were amplified by multiplex PCR using the immunoSEQ assay from an average of about 1,200 ng genomic DNA per sample. Primer bias was corrected in the assay by using a complete synthetic TCR repertoire to establish an amplification baseline. The amplicons were sequenced on the Illumina platform. On the study's bioinformatics: Error correction of the sequences involved clustering with frequency ratios plus a modified nearest-neighbor algorithm, after which the sequences were analyzed in the immunoSEQ Analyzer using IMGT gene definitions. At each rarefaction depth, TCR richness and evenness were averaged across 20 rarefaction repeats, and samples with fewer sequences than that depth were excluded. Relative abundances of V, D and J genes were compared between groups using Wilcoxon rank sum tests, with FDR correction applied. Blinded duplicates gave an intraclass correlation of approximately 96% for TCR richness and an average of roughly 76% across about 65 gene segments. TCRdb holds this immuneACCESS table with in-frame rearrangements only. Some clones are missing; in checked studies, unresolved V genes explain under half, and the rest has no known cause. V and J calls and clone size follow that table, whereas D and trimming were derived from the DNA. This sample's table lists 31,000 or so clones. Under 7% of the sample comes from the top ten.

From the germline V gene (reference sequence), CDR1 is SEHNR and CDR2 is FQNEAQ. Between the V and J ends, shortened by 8 bases and 0 bases respectively, the junction contains 6 bases. The CDR3 goes from the cysteine to the phenylalanine over 12 residues. Only the CDR3 bases that were read are kept: 27 of them, in frame from base 1. Every participant had a single incident cervical HPV16 infection, and prevalent HPV16 infections were excluded. Cervical HPV DNA was detected with MY09/MY11 PCR, and genotyping was done by dot-blot hybridization. Around 16 mL of heparinized blood were centrifuged, and the buffy coat was aliquoted, frozen at -30°C, then stored at -80°C. Genomic DNA was extracted from buffy coat specimens using QIAGEN kits.

The receptor comes from a woman between 18 and 70 years old with a cervical HPV16 infection that either progressed to CIN3+ or cleared (not recorded which). Sequenced material: blood buffy coat. The V gene is TRBV7-9 and the J gene is TRBJ2-3; the best D guess is TRBD1, with 5 bases matching. The CDR3 in this case is CASSGSTDTQYF. The covered CDR3 bases are TGTGCCAGCTCAGGGAGCACAGATACG.